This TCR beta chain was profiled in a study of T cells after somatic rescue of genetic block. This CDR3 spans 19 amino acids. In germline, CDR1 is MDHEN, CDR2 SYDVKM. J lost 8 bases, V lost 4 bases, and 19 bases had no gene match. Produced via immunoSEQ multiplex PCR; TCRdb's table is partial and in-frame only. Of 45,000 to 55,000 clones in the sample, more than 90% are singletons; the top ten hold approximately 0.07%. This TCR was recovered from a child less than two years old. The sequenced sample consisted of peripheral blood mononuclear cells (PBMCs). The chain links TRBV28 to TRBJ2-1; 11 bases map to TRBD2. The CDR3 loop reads CASSSLHLSRTSGFYEQFF. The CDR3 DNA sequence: TGTGCCAGCAGTTCCCTTCACCTCTCGCGGACTAGCGGGTTTTATGAGCAGTTCTTC.